This T cell receptor beta chain was identified in a study of blood T cell repertoires in COVID-19. About the study: The origin of the acute and convalescent COVID-19 samples was the United States, Italy and Spain. Sources were T cells, B-cell-depleted T cells, or PBMCs; the material itself was cDNA or gDNA.

Trimming shortened V by 5 bases and J by 14 bases, and 19 bases separated the two germline ends. Germline V gene sequence: CDR1 SGHTA, CDR2 FQGNSA. The CDR3 runs to 14 residues. Per the study methods: Using reference gene primer amplification, nucleated cell counts were estimated. Clones were sequenced by immunoSEQ multiplex PCR, and TCRdb holds only the in-frame ones, with some missing. V and J calls and clone size are as listed in that table; D and trimming were resolved from the DNA. The data hold around 260,000 clones, with around 82% observed a single time. The chain uses TRBV7-2 and TRBJ1-6, with D possibly matching TRBD1 (6 bases). This receptor was obtained from a woman between 45 and 60 years old who had recovered from COVID-19. The sample comprised peripheral blood. The CDR3, as DNA: TGTGCCAGCAGCCCTGGGGGCATTCTCTCCGCCCTCCACTTT. Translated, it gives CASSPGGILSALHF.